The T cell receptor beta chain under discussion was sequenced for a study of control samples from healthy donors and cancer patients. Sequencing used immunoSEQ multiplex PCR; TCRdb keeps in-frame clones, though not all of them. The table lists roughly 95,000 clones, roughly 92% of them singletons. Germline loops: CDR1 DFQATT, CDR2 SNEGSKA (reference sequence). With 3 bases removed from V and 10 bases from J, the gap between germline ends came to 12 bases. There are 11 residues in the CDR3. The sequence was obtained from a human donor in good health. The donor label of this sample is uncertain. The sequencing sample was made of blood. V is TRBV20-1 and J is TRBJ1-2; D gene uncertain. Here the CDR3 reads CSARWGSLYTF. CDR3 bases: TGCAGTGCTAGGTGGGGTTCCCTCTACACCTTC.